These 13 T cell receptor beta chains were all obtained from the same sample, sequenced in a study of blood T cells in healthy people across ages. A J-beta primer mix and a sample-barcoded 5' primer were used in a second PCR of roughly 6 to 12 cycles. One entry per CDR3 protein, called by TCRdb with MiXCR from the 5' RACE reads. The table records roughly 1,500,000 distinct CDR3 sequences, roughly 40% of them present only once. The sample was blood. These receptors came from a young woman in good health.

This rearrangement joins TRBV20-1 to TRBJ1-1; TRBD1 matches at 7 bases. The CDR3 is 15 residues long. V lost 5 bases, J lost 4 bases, and 13 bases stayed unmatched. CDR1 is DFQATT, CDR2 SNEGSKA, per germline (reference sequence). The CDR3 sequence is CSALILTGTITEAFF. Written as DNA, the CDR3 is TGCAGTGCTCTCATCCTGACAGGGACGATCACTGAAGCTTTCTTT.

The genes are TRBV7-6 and TRBJ1-1; possible D gene TRBD1, 5 bases. The V end was cut by 2 bases, the J end by 0 bases, with 16 bases between. Germline CDR1 SGHVS, CDR2 FNYEAQ. This CDR3 spans 17 amino acids. The CDR3 loop reads CASSLRARVPLNTEAFF. CDR3 in DNA: TGTGCCAGCAGCTTAAGGGCCAGGGTACCCTTGAACACTGAAGCTTTCTTT. Using reference TRBV7-6 and TRBJ1-1 for the parts outside the CDR3, the full variable domain is GAGVSQSPRYKVTKRGQDVALRCDPISGHVSLYWYRQALGQGPEFLTYFNYEAQQDKSGLPNDRFSAERPEGSISTLTIQRTEQRDSAMYRCASSLRARVPLNTEAFFGQGTRLTVV.

The chain uses TRBV27 and TRBJ1-2; D unresolved. Trimming removed 0 bases at V and 4 bases at J, with 12 bases between. From germline, CDR1 is MNHEY and CDR2 SMNVEV (reference sequence). The CDR3 runs to 15 residues. DNA for the CDR3: TGTGCCAGCAGTTTATCGTTGACGGACTCCTATGGCTACACCTTC. This gives the protein CASSLSLTDSYGYTF.

Only a few counts were recorded for this clonotype. The chain links TRBV4-2 to TRBJ2-1; TRBD2 aligns across 9 bases. V shed 0 bases and J 9 bases; nucleotides not matched to a gene: 9. CDR1 LGHNA and CDR2 YNFKEQ come from the germline V gene. This CDR3 has 16 residues. The CDR3 sequence is CASSQDLIAGVLEQFF. The CDR3 nucleotides are TGTGCCAGCAGCCAAGATCTCATAGCGGGAGTTCTTGAGCAGTTCTTC.

This chain uses TRBV4-1 with TRBJ2-7, with TRBD2 identical over 10 bases. With V trimmed by 0 bases and J by 7 bases, 9 bases remained unmatched. The germline gives CDR1 MGHRA, CDR2 YSYEKL. The CDR3 consists of 16 residues. The CDR3, as DNA: TGCGCCAGCAGCCAAGATTTGGCTAGCGGGGGCAGGGAGCAGTACTTC. This gives the protein CASSQDLASGGREQYF.

The chain recombines TRBV4-2 with TRBJ2-5, with TRBD2 matching 10 bases. Germline V gene data show CDR1 as LGHNA and CDR2 as YNFKEQ. V gave up 5 bases and J gave up 3 bases; unmatched junction bases: 6. CDR3 length: 15 residues. CDR3 in amino acids: CASSEYGTSEETQYF. CDR3 sequence (DNA): TGTGCCAGCAGCGAATATGGGACTAGCGAAGAGACCCAGTACTTC.

This chain joins TRBV29-1 and TRBJ2-7; no clear D gene. The V gene lost 7 bases and the J gene lost 2 bases, with 21 bases spanning the gap. The CDR3 runs 15 residues. Germline CDR1 is SQVTM and CDR2 is ANQGSEA. The CDR3 here is CSAGYRVLQTYEQYF. The CDR3 DNA reads as TGCAGCGCCGGATACCGGGTCCTCCAAACCTACGAGCAGTACTTC.

As regards this clonotype: Being one base from a much bigger clone, this may be a read error. V gene TRBV5-1 combines with J gene TRBJ2-3, with D perhaps TRBD2 (6 bases). Trimming cost V 4 bases and J 4 bases, with 13 bases left between them. This CDR3 has 14 amino acids. The V gene's germline CDR1 is SGHRS and CDR2 YFSETQ. The CDR3 sequence: CASSVEGSSDTQYF. The CDR3 bases are TGCGCCAGCAGCGTGGAGGGGAGTTCAGATACGCAGTATTTT.

This chain links TRBV20-1 with TRBJ2-1; 8 positions agree with TRBD2. Germline trimming cut 5 bases from V and 5 bases from J; bases unmatched to any gene: 5. The CDR3 covers 13 residues. CDR1 is DFQATT, CDR2 SNEGSKA, per germline (reference sequence). This CDR3 is CSARRSGNNEQFF. CDR3 nucleotides: TGCAGTGCTCGACGTAGCGGGAACAATGAGCAGTTCTTC.

The chain links TRBV7-6 to TRBJ2-7; TRBD2 is a possible D gene (5 bases). This CDR3 comprises 14 residues. V lost 4 bases and J 0 bases, leaving 10 bases between the germline ends. The germline V gene encodes CDR1 SGHVS and CDR2 FNYEAQ. The CDR3, as DNA: TGTGCCAGCAGCTATGACGGGGACTCCTACGAGCAGTACTTC. Translated, it gives CASSYDGDSYEQYF.

The V and J genes are TRBV7-9 and TRBJ1-4, with a tentative D call TRBD1 (6 bases). The V gene's germline CDR1 is SEHNR and CDR2 FQNEAQ (reference sequence). V dropped 5 bases and J dropped 3 bases, with 28 bases sitting between them. The CDR3 is 20 residues long. The CDR3, as DNA: TGTGCCAGCAGCCCGCGACGAGGCAGGAACAGGGACGGATCTAATGAAAAACTGTTTTTT. It translates to CASSPRRGRNRDGSNEKLFF.

V usage is TRBV20-1 and J usage is TRBJ1-2, with 9 bases aligning to TRBD1. Germline trimming cut 0 bases from V and 5 bases from J; bases unmatched to any gene: 10. The CDR3 loop spans 16 amino acids. Germline CDR1 DFQATT, CDR2 SNEGSKA (reference sequence). CDR3 in DNA: TGCAGTGCTAGAGATGGGGGGGACAGGGACCCATATGGCTACACCTTC. It yields the protein CSARDGGDRDPYGYTF.

This clonotype was counted a few times. J is TRBJ1-2 and V is TRBV20-1; weak D call: TRBD1 (6 bases). This CDR3 contains 11 residues. In germline, CDR1 is DFQATT, CDR2 SNEGSKA (reference sequence). The CDR3 DNA sequence: TGCAGCTGGGGCAGGGGTGGCGGCTACACCTTC. It translates to CSWGRGGGYTF.